These T cell receptor beta chains were read from a single sample in a study of esophageal squamous cell carcinoma under preoperative chemotherapy. MiXCR, applied by TCRdb to the PCR reads, yields one record per CDR3 protein. The repertoire holds roughly 30,000 distinct CDR3 sequences, with 40% to 60% as singletons. The sample was acquired from a patient given preoperative chemotherapy. The source is a human donor with esophageal squamous cell carcinoma. The donor label of this sample is uncertain. The CDR3 runs from the conserved cysteine through the conserved F or W. Fields, in order: CDR3 length, clone size, V gene, CDR3 protein. Size tells how often a clone was seen (once, few, many) or the class of an expanded clone, and some rows leave it out.

CDR3 length: 14; clone size: .; V gene: TRBV20-1; CDR3 protein: CSARKGSSYNEQFF
CDR3 length: 14; clone size: .; V gene: TRBV23-1; CDR3 protein: CASSLSLFTDTQYF
CDR3 length: 15; clone size: .; V gene: TRBV12-3/TRBV12-4; CDR3 protein: CASSLGGATYNEQFF
CDR3 length: 17; clone size: many; V gene: TRBV27; CDR3 protein: CASSFPQLAGGSNEQYF
CDR3 length: 15; clone size: many; V gene: TRBV10-3; CDR3 protein: CAISESLGLEYEQYF
CDR3 length: 13; clone size: .; V gene: TRBV7-6; CDR3 protein: CASSSPPRGEQFF
CDR3 length: 16; clone size: .; V gene: TRBV7-2; CDR3 protein: CASRALGGRDPETQYF
CDR3 length: 15; clone size: .; V gene: TRBV6-1; CDR3 protein: CASRPSGRNYNEQFF
CDR3 length: 13; clone size: .; V gene: TRBV6-1; CDR3 protein: CASRIDSSYEQFF
CDR3 length: 15; clone size: .; V gene: TRBV19; CDR3 protein: CASSAGTGAQETQYF
CDR3 length: 16; clone size: .; V gene: TRBV7-9; CDR3 protein: CASSLLIGSGANVLTF
CDR3 length: 14; clone size: few; V gene: TRBV7-2; CDR3 protein: CASSFKSGGGEQFF
CDR3 length: 17; clone size: .; V gene: TRBV7-3; CDR3 protein: CASSFIPAGGIQETQYF
CDR3 length: 15; clone size: .; V gene: TRBV6-4; CDR3 protein: CASSDWSSGANVLTF
CDR3 length: 18; clone size: .; V gene: TRBV4-1; CDR3 protein: CASSRRPGQGAGGEKLFF
CDR3 length: 15; clone size: .; V gene: TRBV11-2; CDR3 protein: CGGGLGGREADTQYF
CDR3 length: 15; clone size: .; V gene: TRBV11-3; CDR3 protein: CASSSKAVSTDTQYF
CDR3 length: 18; clone size: .; V gene: TRBV27; CDR3 protein: CASSLSWTSGRTYNEQFF
CDR3 length: 14; clone size: .; V gene: TRBV7-8; CDR3 protein: CASSLRSSPKTQYF
CDR3 length: 12; clone size: .; V gene: TRBV7-8; CDR3 protein: CASSLAKNMQYF
CDR3 length: 16; clone size: .; V gene: TRBV7-9; CDR3 protein: CASRGLRRRDPDTQYF
CDR3 length: 15; clone size: .; V gene: TRBV27; CDR3 protein: CASSLTQVPTDTQYF
CDR3 length: 14; clone size: .; V gene: TRBV5-4; CDR3 protein: CASSLVGQGYGYTF
CDR3 length: 15; clone size: few; V gene: TRBV20-1; CDR3 protein: CSARDRRTSLDEQFF
CDR3 length: 15; clone size: .; V gene: TRBV7-9; CDR3 protein: CASSLEAGWIHEQYF
CDR3 length: 13; clone size: .; V gene: TRBV7-7; CDR3 protein: CASSLTGNNEQFF
CDR3 length: 11; clone size: .; V gene: TRBV19; CDR3 protein: CASALGNEQFF
CDR3 length: 17; clone size: .; V gene: TRBV7-3; CDR3 protein: CASSLVPAGRIQEIQYF
CDR3 length: 16; clone size: once; V gene: TRBV7-2; CDR3 protein: CASSPLGGRDTDTQYF
CDR3 length: 19; clone size: few; V gene: TRBV7-6; CDR3 protein: CASSLDPPIPGRDQETQYF
CDR3 length: 13; clone size: few; V gene: TRBV18; CDR3 protein: CASSKVGTDTQYF
CDR3 length: 13; clone size: .; V gene: TRBV12-3/TRBV12-4; CDR3 protein: CASSDDGPHEQYF
CDR3 length: 12; clone size: many; V gene: TRBV6-1; CDR3 protein: CAATLSGYEQYF
CDR3 length: 14; clone size: .; V gene: TRBV5-4; CDR3 protein: CASSFGGKGGEQFF
CDR3 length: 15; clone size: few; V gene: TRBV27; CDR3 protein: CASSFLRTDGYEQYF
CDR3 length: 14; clone size: .; V gene: TRBV5-8; CDR3 protein: CATGQGRQSKKQYF
CDR3 length: 15; clone size: many; V gene: TRBV6-5; CDR3 protein: CASTKRRGLTDTQYF
CDR3 length: 15; clone size: many; V gene: TRBV10-2; CDR3 protein: CASSGLAGAKNIQYF
CDR3 length: 16; clone size: .; V gene: TRBV7-2; CDR3 protein: CASSSGRGAPRDAQTF
CDR3 length: 15; clone size: many; V gene: TRBV6-5; CDR3 protein: CASSYDRDSRVGYTF
CDR3 length: 14; clone size: few; V gene: TRBV18; CDR3 protein: CASSPRDREGTQYF